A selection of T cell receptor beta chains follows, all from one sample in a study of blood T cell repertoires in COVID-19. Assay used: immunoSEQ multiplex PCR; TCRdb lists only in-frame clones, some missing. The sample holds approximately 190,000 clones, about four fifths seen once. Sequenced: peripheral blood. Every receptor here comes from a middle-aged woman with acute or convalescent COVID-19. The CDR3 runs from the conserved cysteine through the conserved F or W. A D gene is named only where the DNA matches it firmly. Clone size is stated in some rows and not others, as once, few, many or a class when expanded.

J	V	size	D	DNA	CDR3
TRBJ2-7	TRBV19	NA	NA	TGTGCCAGTGCCTCCCTTGAGGGTGTCTCCTACGAGCAGTACTTC	CASASLEGVSYEQYF
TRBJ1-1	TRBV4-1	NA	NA	TGCGCCAGCAGCCAACGAGGCAGGGGCGAGAACACTGAAGCTTTCTTT	CASSQRGRGENTEAFF
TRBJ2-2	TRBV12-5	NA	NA	TGTGCTAGTGGGACAGGGAACACCGGGGAGCTGTTTTTT	CASGTGNTGELFF
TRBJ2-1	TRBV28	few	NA	TGTGCCAGCTCGAGCCCGGGACATACCAGCGATGAGCAGTTCTTC	CASSSPGHTSDEQFF
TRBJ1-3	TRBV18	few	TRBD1	TGTGCCAGCAAAGACAGGGCTGGAAACACCATATATTTT	CASKDRAGNTIYF
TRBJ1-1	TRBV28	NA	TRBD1	TGTGCCAGCGCGTCACCTCGGACAGGTGGGAACACTGAAGCTTTCTTT	CASASPRTGGNTEAFF
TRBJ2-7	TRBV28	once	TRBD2	TGTGCCAGCAGTCCCGGGACTAGCGGGAGTACATACGAGCAGTACTTC	CASSPGTSGSTYEQYF
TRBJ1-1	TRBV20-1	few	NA	TGCAGTGCCAACTACGGTGAAGCTTTCTTT	CSANYGEAFF
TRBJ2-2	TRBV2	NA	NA	TGTGCCAGCAGTGACATGGGGGCCGACACCGGGGAGCTGTTTTTT	CASSDMGADTGELFF
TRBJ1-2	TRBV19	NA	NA	TGTGCCAGTAGTACAACGGGACTCTATGGCTACACCTTC	CASSTTGLYGYTF
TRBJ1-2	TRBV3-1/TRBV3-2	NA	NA	TGTGCCAGCAGCCATTCGATAAGGACAGATCTACCTAACTATGGCTACACCTTC	CASSHSIRTDLPNYGYTF
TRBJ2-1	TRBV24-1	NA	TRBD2	TGTGCCACCGGGGCGGGAGCGGGAAATGAGCAGTTCTTC	CATGAGAGNEQFF
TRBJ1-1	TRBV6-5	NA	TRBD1	TGTGCCAGCAGGACCGACAGGGTGAACACTGAAGCTTTCTTT	CASRTDRVNTEAFF
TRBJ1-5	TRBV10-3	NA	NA	TGTGCCATCAGGCGGGAGTTAAATCAGCCCCGGCATTTT	CAIRRELNQPRHF
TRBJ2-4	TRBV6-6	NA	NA	TGTGCCAGCAACTTTGACAGGGGAGGGAAAAACATTCAGTACTTC	CASNFDRGGKNIQYF
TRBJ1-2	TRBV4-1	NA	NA	TGCGCCAGCAGCTCCAGTGGGGCCTATGGCTACACCTTC	CASSSSGAYGYTF
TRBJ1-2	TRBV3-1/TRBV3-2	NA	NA	TGTGCCAGCAGCCAAGCCATGACTACTAACTATGGCTACACCTTC	CASSQAMTTNYGYTF
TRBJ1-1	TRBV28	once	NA	TGTGCCAGCAGTTTGGGCGGGGGGCGAGACACTGAAGCTTTCTTT	CASSLGGGRDTEAFF
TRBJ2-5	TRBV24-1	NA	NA	TGTGCCACCAGCGGGGCCGAGGACAGCACAGAGACCCAGTACTTC	CATSGAEDSTETQYF
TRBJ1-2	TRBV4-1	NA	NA	TGCGCCAGCAGCCACCCCAGGGCCCAGACCTATGGCTACACCTTC	CASSHPRAQTYGYTF
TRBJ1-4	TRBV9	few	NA	TGTGCCAGCAGCGCCGGAGTAGCAACTAATGAAAAACTGTTTTTT	CASSAGVATNEKLFF
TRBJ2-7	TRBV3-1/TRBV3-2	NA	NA	TGTGCCAGCAGCTCCCCCGGGGAGGCCCTCTCCTACGAGCAGTACTTC	CASSSPGEALSYEQYF
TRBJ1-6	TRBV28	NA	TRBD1	TGTGCCAGCAGCCATTCGACAGGGTATAATTCACCCCTCCACTTT	CASSHSTGYNSPLHF
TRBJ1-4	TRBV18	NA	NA	TGTGCCAGCTCACCGAGACAGTCAACTAATGAAAAACTGTTTTTT	CASSPRQSTNEKLFF
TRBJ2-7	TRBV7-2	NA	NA	TGTGCCAGCAGCTTACAGAGGAGCTCCTACGAGCAGTACTTC	CASSLQRSSYEQYF
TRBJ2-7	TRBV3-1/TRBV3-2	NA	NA	TGTGCCAGCAGCCCCACCCCCGGTTACGAGCAGTACTTC	CASSPTPGYEQYF
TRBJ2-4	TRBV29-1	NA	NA	TGCAGCGTTGCCATACAGGGGTACGGGACTAGTGGGGGGATACTTCAGTACTTC	CSVAIQGYGTSGGILQYF
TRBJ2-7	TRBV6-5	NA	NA	TGTGCCAGCAGTTTGGACGGGATGTCCTACGAGCAGTACTTC	CASSLDGMSYEQYF
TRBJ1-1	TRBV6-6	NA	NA	TGTGCCAGCAGTTACAGACAACAGGGTTCCTCTGAAGCTTTCTTT	CASSYRQQGSSEAFF
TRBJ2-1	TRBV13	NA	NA	TGTGCCAGCAGCTTAGGGGGCAGCAATTACAATGAGCAGTTCTTC	CASSLGGSNYNEQFF
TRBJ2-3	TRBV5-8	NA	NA	TGTGCCAGCAGCCCAAAACAGGGGGGGACGCAGTATTTT	CASSPKQGGTQYF
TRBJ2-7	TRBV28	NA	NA	TGTGCCAGCGTCTACCAGGGTGAAAGCTCCTACGAGCAGTACTTC	CASVYQGESSYEQYF
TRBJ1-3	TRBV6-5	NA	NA	TGTGCCAGCAGTCGGGACTCCAGAACGGACACCATATATTTT	CASSRDSRTDTIYF
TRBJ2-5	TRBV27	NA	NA	TGTGCCAGCAGTCCACTAACCAGAGAGACCCAGTACTTC	CASSPLTRETQYF
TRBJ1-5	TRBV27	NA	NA	TGTGCCAGCAGTTCAAGAGGGTTTAGCAATCAGCCCCAGCATTTT	CASSSRGFSNQPQHF
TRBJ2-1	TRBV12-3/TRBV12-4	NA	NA	TGTGCCAGCGAGGCGGGCGGTGGGGATGAGCAGTTCTTC	CASEAGGGDEQFF
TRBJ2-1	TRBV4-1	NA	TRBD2	TGCGCCAGCAGCCAAGTGTGGGCTAGCGGGAGCCTTTACAATGAGCAGTTCTTC	CASSQVWASGSLYNEQFF
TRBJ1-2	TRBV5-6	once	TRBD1	TGTGCCAGCAGTTCGGGACAGATATATGGCTACACCTTC	CASSSGQIYGYTF
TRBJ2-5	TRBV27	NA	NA	TGTGCCAGCAGTTTCCCCGGGGGGACCCAGTACTTC	CASSFPGGTQYF
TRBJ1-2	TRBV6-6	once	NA	TGTGCCAGCAGTTCCAACTTGTATGGCTACACCTTC	CASSSNLYGYTF
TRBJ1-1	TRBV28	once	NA	TGTGCCAGCAGTCGTTCAGACAGATACACTGAAGCTTTCTTT	CASSRSDRYTEAFF
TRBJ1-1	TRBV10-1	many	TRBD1	TGCGCCAGCAGCCTCCGGGACAGGGGGCTAAGGACTGAAGCTTTCTTT	CASSLRDRGLRTEAFF